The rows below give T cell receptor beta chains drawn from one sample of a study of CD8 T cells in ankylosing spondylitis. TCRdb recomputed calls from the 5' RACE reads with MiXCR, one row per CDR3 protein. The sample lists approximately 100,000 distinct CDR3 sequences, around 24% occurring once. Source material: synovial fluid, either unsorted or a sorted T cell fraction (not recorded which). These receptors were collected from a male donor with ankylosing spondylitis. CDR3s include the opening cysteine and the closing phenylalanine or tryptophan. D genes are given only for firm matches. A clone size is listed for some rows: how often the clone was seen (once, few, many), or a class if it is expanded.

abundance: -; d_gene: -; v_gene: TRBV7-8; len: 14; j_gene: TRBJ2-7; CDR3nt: TGTGCCAGCAGCCCAACGGGGTTCTCCTACGAGCAGTACTTC; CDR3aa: CASSPTGFSYEQYF
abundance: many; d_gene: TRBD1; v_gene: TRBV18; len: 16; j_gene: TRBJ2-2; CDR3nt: TGTGCCAGCTCAATGAGACAGGGAGTCGATCGCGGGGAGCTGTTTTTT; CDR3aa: CASSMRQGVDRGELFF
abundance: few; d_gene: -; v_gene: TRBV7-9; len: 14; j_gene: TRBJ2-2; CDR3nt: TGTGCCAGCACCCCGACAGGGAACACCGGGGAGCTGTTTTTT; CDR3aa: CASTPTGNTGELFF
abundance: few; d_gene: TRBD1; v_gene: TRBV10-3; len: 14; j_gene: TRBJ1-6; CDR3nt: TGTGCCATCAGCCAACAGGGGACAAATTCACCCCTCCACTTT; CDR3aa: CAISQQGTNSPLHF
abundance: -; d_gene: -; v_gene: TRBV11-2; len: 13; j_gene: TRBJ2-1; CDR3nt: TGTGCCAGCGTTTACTCCGGACCCAATGAGCAGTTCTTC; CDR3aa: CASVYSGPNEQFF
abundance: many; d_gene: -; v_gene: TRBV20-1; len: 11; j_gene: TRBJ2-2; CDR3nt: TGCAGTGCCGAGGGGGTCGGGGAGCTGTTTTTT; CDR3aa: CSAEGVGELFF
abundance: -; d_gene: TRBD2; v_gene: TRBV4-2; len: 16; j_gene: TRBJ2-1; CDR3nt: TGTGCCAGCAGCCAAGGCCGTAGCGGGAGGGGTAATGAGCAGTTCTTC; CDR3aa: CASSQGRSGRGNEQFF
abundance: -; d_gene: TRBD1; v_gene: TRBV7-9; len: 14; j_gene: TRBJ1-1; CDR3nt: TGTGCCAGCAATCCAGGGGGCGAGGACACTGAAGCTTTCTTT; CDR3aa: CASNPGGEDTEAFF
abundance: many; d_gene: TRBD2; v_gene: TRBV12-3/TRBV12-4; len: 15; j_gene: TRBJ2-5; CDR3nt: TGTGCCAGCAGCCCCCCCGGGACTAGGCAAGAGACCCAGTACTTC; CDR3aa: CASSPPGTRQETQYF
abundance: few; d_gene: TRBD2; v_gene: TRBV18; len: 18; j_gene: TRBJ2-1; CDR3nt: TGTGCCAGCTCACCAAGGGGTCGTAGCGGGAGTAGGGACAATGAGCAGTTCTTC; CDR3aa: CASSPRGRSGSRDNEQFF
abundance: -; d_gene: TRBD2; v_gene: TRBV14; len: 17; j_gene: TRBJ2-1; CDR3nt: TGTGCCAGCACCCCTTTAGCCCGATTAGCGGGGGGCAATGAGCAGTTCTTC; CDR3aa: CASTPLARLAGGNEQFF
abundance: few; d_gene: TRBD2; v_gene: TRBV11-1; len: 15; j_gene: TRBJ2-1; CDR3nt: TGTGCCAGCAGCCTTGGACTAGCGGGAGTACGTGAGCAGTTCTTC; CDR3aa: CASSLGLAGVREQFF
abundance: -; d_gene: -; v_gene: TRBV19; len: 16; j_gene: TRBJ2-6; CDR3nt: TGTGCCAGTACCGGTAGACTCAGTTCTGGGGCCAACGTCCTGACTTTC; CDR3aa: CASTGRLSSGANVLTF
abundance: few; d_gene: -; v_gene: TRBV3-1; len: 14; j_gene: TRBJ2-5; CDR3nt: TGTGCCAGCAGCCATCCGGAGGGACAAGAGACCCAGTACTTC; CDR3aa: CASSHPEGQETQYF
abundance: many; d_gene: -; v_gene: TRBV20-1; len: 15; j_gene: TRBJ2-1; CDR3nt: TGCAGTGCTAGAGATCCGGCGAAGTCCTACAATGAGCAGTTCTTC; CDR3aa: CSARDPAKSYNEQFF
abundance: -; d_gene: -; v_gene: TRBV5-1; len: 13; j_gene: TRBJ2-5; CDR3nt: TGCGCCAGCAGCTTGGGGACTACCTCAGGCCAGTACTTC; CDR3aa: CASSLGTTSGQYF
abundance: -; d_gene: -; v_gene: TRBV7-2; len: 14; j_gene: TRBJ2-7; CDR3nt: TGTGCCAGCAGCTTGGGTCCGGGATCGGGCGAGCAGTACTTC; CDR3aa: CASSLGPGSGEQYF
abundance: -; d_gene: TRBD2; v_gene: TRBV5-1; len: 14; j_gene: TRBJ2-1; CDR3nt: TGCGCCAGCAGCCTCGTAGCGGGATCCAATGAGCAGTTCTTC; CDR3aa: CASSLVAGSNEQFF
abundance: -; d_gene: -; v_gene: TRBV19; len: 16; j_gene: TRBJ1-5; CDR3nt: TGTGCCAGTGAAAAGCGGGACGGTAATAGCAATCAGCCCCAGCATTTT; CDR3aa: CASEKRDGNSNQPQHF
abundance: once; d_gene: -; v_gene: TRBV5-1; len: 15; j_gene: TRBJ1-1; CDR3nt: TGCGCCAGCAGCTTGGGGGGACAAACGAACACTGAAGCTTTCTTT; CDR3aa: CASSLGGQTNTEAFF
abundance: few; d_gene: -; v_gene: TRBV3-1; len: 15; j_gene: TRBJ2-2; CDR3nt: TGTGCCAGCAGCGGCAGGCCCTCGAACACCGGGGAGCTGTTTTTT; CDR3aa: CASSGRPSNTGELFF
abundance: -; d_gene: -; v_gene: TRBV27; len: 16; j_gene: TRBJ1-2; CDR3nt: TGTGCCAGCAGTTCGGGGGTTTCATTTTCAGCAGGTCGCTACACCTTC; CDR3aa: CASSSGVSFSAGRYTF
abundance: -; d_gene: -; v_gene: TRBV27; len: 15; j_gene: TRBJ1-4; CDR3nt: TGTGCCAGCAGTACGTTGGGACTCTCGGATGAAAAACTGTTTTTT; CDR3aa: CASSTLGLSDEKLFF
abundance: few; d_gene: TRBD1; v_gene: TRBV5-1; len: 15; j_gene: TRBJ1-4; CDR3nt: TGCGCCAGCAGCTTGGGGGGACAGGGGGCCTGGAAACTGTTTTTT; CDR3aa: CASSLGGQGAWKLFF
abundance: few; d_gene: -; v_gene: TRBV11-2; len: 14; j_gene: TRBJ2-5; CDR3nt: TGTGCCAGCAGCTTTCTGGGCCTAGTGGAGACCCAGTACTTC; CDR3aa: CASSFLGLVETQYF
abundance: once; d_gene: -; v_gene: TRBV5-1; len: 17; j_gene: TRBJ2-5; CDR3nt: TGCGCCAGCAGCCACCGGGACGGCAGAATAACTAAAGAGACCCAGTACTTC; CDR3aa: CASSHRDGRITKETQYF
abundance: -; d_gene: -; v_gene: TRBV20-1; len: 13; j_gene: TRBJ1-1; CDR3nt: TGCAGTGCTAGGGGCTGGGGAAACACTGAAGCTTTCTTT; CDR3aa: CSARGWGNTEAFF
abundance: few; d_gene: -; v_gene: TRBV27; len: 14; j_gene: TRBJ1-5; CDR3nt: TGTGCCAGCAGACCGAGACAGTACAATCAGCCCCAGCATTTT; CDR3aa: CASRPRQYNQPQHF
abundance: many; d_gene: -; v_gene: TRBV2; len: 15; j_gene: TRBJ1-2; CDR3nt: TGTGCCAGCAGAACCGACAGGCTCGCTAACTATGGCTACACCTTC; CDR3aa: CASRTDRLANYGYTF
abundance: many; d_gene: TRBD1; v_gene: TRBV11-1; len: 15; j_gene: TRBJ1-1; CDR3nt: TGTGCCAGCGAGGACAGGGATCGTATGAACACTGAAGCTTTCTTT; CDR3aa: CASEDRDRMNTEAFF
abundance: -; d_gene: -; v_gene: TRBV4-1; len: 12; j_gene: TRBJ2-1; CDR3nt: TGCGCCAGCAGCCCAGGGATTTCCGCTCAGTTCTTC; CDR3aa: CASSPGISAQFF
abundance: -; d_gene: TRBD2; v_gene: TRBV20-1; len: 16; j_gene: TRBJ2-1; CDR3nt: TGCAGTGCGAAGACTAGCGGGAGGTATGCCTACAATGAGCAGTTCTTC; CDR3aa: CSAKTSGRYAYNEQFF
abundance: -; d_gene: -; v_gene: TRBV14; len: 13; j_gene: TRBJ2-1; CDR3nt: TGTGCCAGCAGCCCCTGGACCAACAATGAGCAGTTCTTC; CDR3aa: CASSPWTNNEQFF